What follows is one T cell receptor beta chain and its context. This entry is derived from a study of T-cell reconstitution after alpha-beta-depleted transplantation in children. Unique molecular identifiers tagged the TCRbeta library. TCRdb re-analysed the PCR reads in MiXCR, keeping a single row per CDR3 protein. This sample has hundreds of thousands of distinct CDR3 sequences, with about 14% found just once. Between the trimmed V and J ends, which lost 3 bases and 6 bases, there was a span of 12 bases. This CDR3 comprises 14 residues. In germline, CDR1 is LNHNV, CDR2 YYDKDF (reference sequence). The source is a human donor who donated a stem cell graft to a child with Fanconi anemia. Sequences were derived from PBMCs, sampled from the stem cell graft. This rearrangement joins TRBV15 to TRBJ1-5; D possibly corresponds to TRBD1 (6 bases). CDR3 loop: CATSSNRVRQPQHF. The DNA of the CDR3 is TGTGCCACCAGCAGTAACAGGGTCCGTCAGCCCCAGCATTTT.